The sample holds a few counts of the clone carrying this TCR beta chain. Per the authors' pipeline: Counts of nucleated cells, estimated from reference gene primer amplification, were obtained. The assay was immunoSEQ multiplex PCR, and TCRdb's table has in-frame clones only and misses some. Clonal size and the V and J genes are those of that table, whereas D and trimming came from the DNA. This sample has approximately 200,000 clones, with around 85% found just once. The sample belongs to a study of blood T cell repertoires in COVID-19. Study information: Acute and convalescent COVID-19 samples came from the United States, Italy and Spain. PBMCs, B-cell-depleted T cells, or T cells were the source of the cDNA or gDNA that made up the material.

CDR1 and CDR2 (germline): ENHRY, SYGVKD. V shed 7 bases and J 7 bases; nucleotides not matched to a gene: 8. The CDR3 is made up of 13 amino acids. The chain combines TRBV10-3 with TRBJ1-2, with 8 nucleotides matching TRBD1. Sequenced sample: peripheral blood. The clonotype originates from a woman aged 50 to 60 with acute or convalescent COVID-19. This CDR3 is CAITSDRDSGYTF. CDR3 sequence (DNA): TGTGCCATCACCTCGGACAGGGATAGTGGCTACACCTTC.